A single sample is the source of the 4 T cell receptor beta chains below, sequenced in a study of early T cells in non-severe SARS-CoV-2 infection. TCRdb called the 5' RACE reads again in MiXCR, with one record for every CDR3 protein. This sample yields 25,000 to 30,000 distinct CDR3 sequences, of which less than 10% are seen a single time; approximately 13% belongs to the top ten. Specimen: whole blood. Receptors were obtained from an adult who was a healthcare worker with PCR-confirmed SARS-CoV-2 infection or an uninfected control (not recorded which).

This clonotype was found a few times. This chain joins TRBV9 and TRBJ2-3; no clear D. CDR1 and CDR2 from the germline V gene are SGDLS and YYNGEE. V was pared by 4 bases and J by 8 bases, with 11 bases between. The CDR3 totals 12 residues. The CDR3 spells CASSFTTSTQYF. In DNA form, the CDR3 reads TGTGCCAGCAGCTTTACAACCTCTACGCAGTATTTT.

The chain joins TRBV5-1 to TRBJ2-7, with TRBD1 matching 11 bases. V was pared by 0 bases and J by 9 bases, with 11 bases of the junction left unmatched. The CDR3 is made up of 16 amino acids. Germline lookup yields CDR1 SGHRS and CDR2 YFSETQ. CDR3 sequence (DNA): TGCGCCAGCAGCTTGGACGGGACAGGGGGTCAGGCTGTGCAGTACTTC. It codes for CASSLDGTGGQAVQYF. The full variable domain, its missing parts supplied by reference TRBV5-1 and TRBJ2-7, is KAGVTQTPRYLIKTRGQQVTLSCSPISGHRSVSWYQQTPGQGLQFLFEYFSETQRNKGNFPGRFSGRQFSNSRSEMNVSTLELGDSALYLCASSLDGTGGQAVQYFGPGTRLTVT.

This clonotype came up a few times. Written as DNA, the CDR3 is TGTGCCAGCAGTTACTACACTGAAGCTTTCTTT. It yields the protein CASSYYTEAFF. The chain employs TRBV6-2 or TRBV6-3 and TRBJ1-1; D gene ambiguous. The CDR3 runs 11 residues. V dropped 1 base and J dropped 3 bases, with 0 bases sitting between them. Germline CDR1 reads MNHEY; CDR2 reads SVGEGT.

Only a few counts were recorded for this clonotype. The DNA of the CDR3 is TGCGCAAGTGCCAGGGACACTGAAGCTTTCTTT. Translated, it gives CASARDTEAFF. The chain employs TRBV5-1 and TRBJ1-1; D possibly corresponds to TRBD1 (5 bases). CDR3 length equals 11 residues. Germline CDR1 is SGHRS and CDR2 is YFSETQ.